The T cell receptor (beta chain) under discussion was sequenced for a study of blood T cell repertoires in COVID-19. Study-wide background: COVID-19 samples collected from the United States, Italy and Spain covered acute and convalescent phases. PBMCs, B-cell-depleted T cells, or T cells were the source of the cDNA or gDNA that made up the material.

In the authors' workflow: From reference gene primer amplification, estimates of nucleated cell counts were derived. Measured with immunoSEQ multiplex PCR; TCRdb has only the in-frame clones, and not every one. V, J and clone size are those of that table, while D and trimming were read from the DNA. This sample yields 150,000 to 200,000 clones, of which about nine tenths are seen a single time; about a tenth belongs to the top ten. Enrolment of Seattle patients took place during active infection, and they were followed longitudinally. The CDR3 consists of 14 residues. In germline, CDR1 is LNHDA, CDR2 SQIVND (reference sequence). Germline trimming cut 5 bases from V and 8 bases from J; bases unmatched to any gene: 9.

The chain links TRBV19 to TRBJ1-2; 9 positions agree with TRBD1. The sequence came from an older woman with COVID-19, enrolled during active disease. What was sequenced was peripheral blood. This CDR3 is CASSSRDRAVGYTF. CDR3 nucleotide sequence: TGTGCCAGTAGTTCCCGGGACAGGGCGGTAGGCTACACCTTC.